This T cell receptor beta chain was documented in a study of blood T cell repertoires in COVID-19. Study information: Donors in the United States, Italy and Spain gave samples during acute or convalescent COVID-19. The analysed material was cDNA or gDNA that came from T cells, B-cell-depleted T cells, or PBMCs.

Germline CDR1 is SGHAT and CDR2 is FQNNGV. Trimming removed 5 bases from V and 5 bases from J; junction bases left unmatched: 9. This CDR3 spans 15 amino acids. Original processing notes: By means of reference gene primer amplification, nucleated cell counts were estimated. Assay used: immunoSEQ multiplex PCR; TCRdb lists only in-frame clones, some missing. D and trimming were read from the DNA, whereas the V and J calls and clone size are those reported in that table. The sample records tens of thousands of clones, around 85% being singletons. The chain links TRBV11-2 to TRBJ2-5; 9 positions match TRBD1. Sequenced: peripheral blood. The receptor was derived from a human donor in a cohort sampled during active COVID-19. The CDR3 is CASSHYRGRAETQYF. As DNA, the CDR3 is TGTGCCAGCAGCCATTACAGGGGGCGAGCCGAGACCCAGTACTTC.